By frequency, the clone carrying this T cell receptor beta chain registers medium-sized (0.01 to 0.1%). The antigen remains unidentified. The data are from a study of CXCR3-negative and CXCR3-positive naive CD8 T cells. The CDR3 has 14 amino acids. Germline lookup yields CDR1 LNHNV and CDR2 YYDKDF (reference sequence). The method, 5' RACE with UMI labels, was used to prepare the TRB cDNA libraries. TCRdb re-called the 5' RACE reads and catalogs CDR3 proteins one per entry, DNA excluded. The table counts about 8,300 distinct CDR3 sequences; about 2% lies in the top ten. Study results and caveats: More hydrophobic TRB CDR3s were found in CXCR3-positive naive cells than in CXCR3-negative naive cells. CXCR3 levels fell partly with cryopreservation; most assays relied on fresh PBMCs. Similar TRBV-TRBJ usage characterized naive CXCR3-negative and CXCR3-positive cells; memory cells differed.

Investigators sorted each CD8+ T cell subset in triplicate, taking under 350,000 cells each time. This chain uses TRBV15 with TRBJ2-7. The sequence was collected from a human donor in good health. Some clones in this sample may be carry-over from other donors' samples. What was sequenced was naive CXCR3- CD8+ T cells from blood. Indicated subset: CD45RO-CCR7+CD27+CD95- naive CD8+ T cells lacking CXCR3 (TNR3-). CDR3 protein: CATSARASRFEQYF.